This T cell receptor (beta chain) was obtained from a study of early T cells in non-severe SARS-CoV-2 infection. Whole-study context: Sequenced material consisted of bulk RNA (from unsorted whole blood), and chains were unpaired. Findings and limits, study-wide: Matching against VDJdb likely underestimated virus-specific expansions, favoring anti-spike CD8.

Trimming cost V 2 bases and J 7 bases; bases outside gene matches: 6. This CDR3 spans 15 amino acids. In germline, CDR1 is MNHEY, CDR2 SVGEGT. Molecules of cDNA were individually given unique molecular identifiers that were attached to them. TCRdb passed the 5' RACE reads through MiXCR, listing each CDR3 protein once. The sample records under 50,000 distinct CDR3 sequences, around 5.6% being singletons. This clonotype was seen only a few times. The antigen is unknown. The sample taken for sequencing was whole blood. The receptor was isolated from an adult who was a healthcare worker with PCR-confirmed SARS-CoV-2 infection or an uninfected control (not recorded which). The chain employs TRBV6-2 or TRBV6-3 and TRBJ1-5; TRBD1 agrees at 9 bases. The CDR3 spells CASSYGTGTRQPQHF. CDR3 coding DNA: TGTGCCAGCAGTTACGGGACAGGGACAAGACAGCCCCAGCATTTT.